This T cell receptor beta chain was documented in a study of cytomegalovirus exposure and HLA in healthy donors. Study findings and constraints: Cytomegalovirus status, reportedly, was diagnosed with high specificity and sensitivity by the classifier. TCR sequences were mostly rare, though some public TCRs occurred in many donors.

Concerning this clone itself: No antigen is known for it.

Vbeta (60) and Jbeta (13) primers were used in the PCR. The method was immunoSEQ multiplex PCR; TCRdb's version includes in-frame clones alone and lacks a portion of them. The sample has roughly 150,000 clones; less than 90% are singletons. V was pared by 0 bases and J by 5 bases, with 7 bases between. Germline V gives CDR1 SGHDT, CDR2 YYEEEE. The CDR3 consists of 13 residues. Sequenced sample: PBMCs. The source of this sequence is a man aged 25-45 years in good health and CMV-seronegative. The J gene is TRBJ2-3, the V gene TRBV5-6; the D is unclear. CDR3 nucleotide sequence: TGTGCCAGCAGCTTGGCCCCCAAAGATACGCAGTATTTT. Translated, it gives CASSLAPKDTQYF.